This T cell receptor beta chain derives from a study of cytomegalovirus exposure and HLA in healthy donors. General study findings and limits: Other equally common chains were less clonally expanded than HLA-associated TCR beta chains, a later analysis showed.

To note about this clone: As yet, its antigen is unknown.

This CDR3 contains 16 residues. J gave up 1 base and V 4 bases, and 5 bases lay outside the gene matches. The V gene's germline CDR1 is PRHDT and CDR2 FYEKMQ (reference sequence). The PCR had 60 Vbeta and 13 Jbeta primers. Clones were sequenced by immunoSEQ multiplex PCR, and TCRdb holds only the in-frame ones, with some missing. The data hold under 200,000 clones, with about 85% observed a single time. The chain recombines TRBV13 with TRBJ2-2, with 8 bases that match TRBD2. This receptor was obtained from a boy aged 2 to 9 in good health and CMV-seronegative. Sequencing was performed on PBMCs. CDR3 bases: TGTGCCAGCAGCTCGCAGGGACTAGTGAACACCGGGGAGCTGTTTTTT. Amino acid sequence: CASSSQGLVNTGELFF.